This T cell receptor (beta chain) was captured by sequencing in a study of Tregs in tolerant kidney transplant recipients (dated by TCRdb to the late 2010s). At the level of the whole study: For bulk CFSE mixed lymphocyte reactions, CFSE-labeled recipient PBMCs were cocultured for more than five days with irradiated donor PBMCs, after which the cells were stained for CD3/CD4/CD8 and FACS-sorted. TCRbeta repertoire sequencing was used in 3 healthy controls to compare several methods for expanding Tregs specific for an allogeneic donor. TCRbeta sequencing was used in the study to identify donor-specific regulatory T cells before combined kidney and bone marrow transplantation, and the identified cells were then tracked after transplant.

For TCRbeta CDR3 sequencing, genomic DNA from the sorted cells was extracted using the QIAGEN DNeasy Blood and Tissue Kit. High-throughput TCRbeta CDR3 sequencing, which included PCR amplification with bias correction and internal controls, was done commercially through immunoSEQ. As for the authors' bioinformatics: A unique productive TCRbeta sequence was defined by the CDR3 nucleotide sequence when primers matched, and otherwise by the CDR3 amino acid sequence together with the Vbeta and Jbeta genes. Sequences were defined as donor-reactive when expanded at least 5-fold in CFSE-low cells versus unstimulated cells and present at a frequency of at least 0.01% in CFSE-low cells. Repertoire divergence was quantified by Jensen-Shannon divergence calculated from the top 100 TCRbeta sequences ranked by frequency. For samples with multiple sequencing runs, sorting error was corrected in each run separately before the runs were combined. In its TCRdb copy, this immuneACCESS table keeps in-frame sequences only and misses some clones. Where compared with another copy, unresolved V genes explain less than half of these, and the others have no known cause. V and J calls plus clone size are reproduced from that table; the DNA served to infer D and trimming. A total of fewer than 2,000 clones appear in this sample, just under 70% of them only once. The ten most abundant clones make up about 4.5% of the sample.

V loses 2 bases, J loses 4 bases, and the germline ends lie 4 bases apart. Via the germline V gene (reference sequence), CDR1 is SGHNT and CDR2 YYREEE. The cysteine opens and the phenylalanine closes a CDR3 of 11 amino acids. CDR3 DNA only is kept here, 33 bases in frame from base 1. A remark on this clone: Its antigen specificity is not known. Nothing much larger sits one base from this clone, and base qualities are not available.

Healthy control blood came either as purchased buffy coats or from healthy volunteers. Healthy control blood was processed by Ficoll density gradient to PBMCs and cryopreserved; patient PBMCs were collected before and after transplant. Summary of the overall study and its limitations: Biological reproducibility was not examined directly, but technical replication error appeared to be minimal. The most biologically relevant and donor-specific TCRbeta repertoire appeared to be identified by expanding Tregs with activated donor B cells. Because only a small number of patients were included, the study had limitations, and the results will need to be validated in larger populations as well as under other immunosuppression protocols.

Sequencing was performed on CD8+ T cells from blood cultured with allogeneic cells. The TCR originated in a human donor in good health. Recombination connected TRBV5-4 to TRBJ2-7, with no D gene named confidently. For the CDR3, the sequence is CASSFGYEQYF. Here is the DNA: TGTGCCAGCAGCTTCGGGTACGAGCAGTACTTC.